Below are 8 T cell receptor beta chains sequenced from a single sample in a study of T-cell reconstitution after alpha-beta-depleted transplantation in children. TCRbeta library preparation incorporated unique molecular identifiers. TCRdb ran MiXCR on the PCR reads and lists one entry per CDR3 protein. Of 550,000 to 600,000 distinct CDR3 sequences in the sample, 23% were seen once. The sequenced sample was PBMCs, mostly from graft donor cells, obtained 360 days after TCRalphabeta/CD19-depleted stem cell transplant. The receptor set was obtained from a boy under two years old who had a stem cell transplant for acute myeloid leukemia, so the T cells may come from the graft donor.

This clonotype has just a few counts. The chain employs TRBV20-1 and TRBJ2-7; 12 positions agree with TRBD1. Germline CDR1 reads DFQATT; CDR2 reads SNEGSKA (reference sequence). CDR3 size: 13 residues. Germline trimming cut 5 bases from V and 5 bases from J; bases unmatched to any gene: 4. The CDR3 loop reads CSAGTGGIDEQYF. CDR3 in DNA: TGCAGTGCTGGGACAGGGGGCATTGACGAGCAGTACTTC.

This clonotype was seen more than once but under ten times. The chain combines TRBV7-9 with TRBJ2-5; D gene uncertain. Germline V gene lookup returns CDR1 SEHNR and CDR2 FQNEAQ (reference sequence). V lost 5 bases to trimming and J lost 2 bases, with 21 bases between them. This CDR3 contains 17 residues. In nucleotides, the CDR3 is TGTGCCAGCAGCCTGGAGCCTCCGACGCGGAAACAAGAGACCCAGTACTTC. Encoded protein: CASSLEPPTRKQETQYF.

This clonotype was seen ten or more times. CDR3 region: CASSHGGATDTQYF. The DNA for the CDR3 is TGTGCCAGCAGCCACGGGGGGGCTACAGATACGCAGTATTTT. The rearrangement links TRBV7-2 to TRBJ2-3; 8 bases agree with TRBD2. The J segment lost 3 bases and the V segment lost 5 bases, leaving 4 bases of the junction unmatched. This CDR3 comprises 14 residues. CDR1 and CDR2 (germline): SGHTA, FQGNSA.

V usage is TRBV6-5 and J usage is TRBJ2-1; D not certain. The CDR3 has 13 amino acids. The V end lost 8 bases, the J end lost 1 base, and 9 bases lay between the germline ends. Per germline, CDR1 MNHEY and CDR2 SVGAGI. This CDR3 is CASHILSYNEQFF. CDR3 nucleotide sequence: TGTGCCAGCCATATACTGTCCTACAATGAGCAGTTCTTC.

The V gene is TRBV7-3, the J gene TRBJ2-3; TRBD2 agrees at 8 bases. V dropped 5 bases and J dropped 0; count of bases not matched to a gene: 13. The germline V gene encodes CDR1 SGHTA and CDR2 FQGTGA. The CDR3 has 18 amino acids. DNA of the CDR3: TGTGCCAGCAGCGCCCTGGGGAGTTTAGCGGGGAGCACAGATACGCAGTATTTT. This translates into CASSALGSLAGSTDTQYF.

Worth noting for this clonotype: A much larger clonotype is one base distant, so this may be a read error. The chain couples TRBV20-1 to TRBJ2-3; no definite D call. The CDR3 is 16 amino acids. Per the germline V gene, CDR1 is DFQATT and CDR2 is SNEGSKA (reference sequence). CDR3 DNA sequence: TGCAGTGCTAGAGATTACCTCCGGGTATTTAAAGATACGCGGTATTTT. Its translation is CSARDYLRVFKDTRYF.

This clonotype was detected only a few times. The V call is TRBV7-8, the J call TRBJ1-5; possibly TRBD1 for D (5 bases). Germline V gene lookup returns CDR1 SGHVS and CDR2 FQNEAQ. V was cut by 1 base and J by 0 bases, with 7 bases left in between. This CDR3 contains 15 residues. The CDR3 is CASSLERGSNQPQHF. CDR3 coding DNA: TGTGCCAGCAGCTTAGAAAGGGGTAGCAATCAGCCCCAGCATTTT.

The chain employs TRBV5-5 and TRBJ2-2; D possibly matches TRBD1 or TRBD2 (5 bases each). Trimming took 6 bases from V and 4 from J, leaving 10 bases between them. This CDR3 region has 13 residues. The germline V gene encodes CDR1 SGHKS and CDR2 YYEKEE (reference sequence). CDR3 loop: CASKEGSTGELFF. The CDR3 DNA sequence: TGTGCCAGCAAAGAGGGGTCCACCGGGGAGCTGTTTTTT.